These T cell receptor beta chains were read from a single sample in a study of T cells in Graves' hyperthyroidism and ophthalmopathy. TCRdb ran MiXCR on the multiplex PCR reads and lists one entry per CDR3 protein. Among roughly 630,000 distinct CDR3 sequences listed, more than 15% were seen once. Sequenced input: blood. These receptors came from a woman under 40 with Graves' hyperthyroidism. CDR3s leave out the opening cysteine and the closing phenylalanine or tryptophan.

CDR3aa,v_gene
ASSLVAGAGEQY,TRBV5-1
ASSSSGQIRDEQY,TRBV27
SASFETSNQPQH,TRBV20-1
ASSSPTGVGDQPQH,TRBV6-5
ASSLRTVANEKLF,TRBV14
ASSLRARSTEAF,TRBV12-3/TRBV12-4
ASSFSSGRTSGEQF,TRBV7-3
ATSDPAKSGSYEQY,TRBV24-1
ASSLDGAGDNEQF,TRBV11-2
ATSGTGLGAGELF,TRBV24-1
AWMIGPGEKLF,TRBV30
ASTRTSSEDEQY,TRBV6-1
SARRSGTGYSNQPQH,TRBV20-1
SARRALAGGHTDTQY,TRBV20-1
SARGGFSGKVYEQF,TRBV20-1
ASSLGKGGRGQPQH,TRBV28
ASSPPRLAGGQGEQF,TRBV4-1
SVEPSRGGSYNEQF,TRBV29-1
ASSWRGLYTDTQY,TRBV27
AISGQGFSENTEAF,TRBV10-3
ASSFRRLAPTYEQY,TRBV28
ASSSDPGGNQPQH,TRBV27
ASRLPGSGELF,TRBV12-3/TRBV12-4
SATGQNTEAF,TRBV20-1
ASRKGNEQY,TRBV7-9
ASSLYPVLNEQF,TRBV5-4
ATRLQGYEQY,TRBV28
SATRRGRADDTQY,TRBV20-1
ASSRLAGGAYEQY,TRBV7-2